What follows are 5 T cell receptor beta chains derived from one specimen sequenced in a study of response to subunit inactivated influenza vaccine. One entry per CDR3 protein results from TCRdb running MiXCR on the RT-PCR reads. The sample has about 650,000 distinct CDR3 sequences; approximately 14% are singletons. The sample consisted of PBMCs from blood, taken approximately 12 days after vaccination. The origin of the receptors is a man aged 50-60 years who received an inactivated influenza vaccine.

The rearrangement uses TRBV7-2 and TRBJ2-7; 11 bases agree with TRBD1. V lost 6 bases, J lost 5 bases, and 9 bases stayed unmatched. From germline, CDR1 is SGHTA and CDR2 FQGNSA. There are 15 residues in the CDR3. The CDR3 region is CASRLGQGAFNEQYF. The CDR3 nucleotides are TGTGCCAGCAGACTAGGACAGGGGGCTTTCAACGAGCAGTACTTC.

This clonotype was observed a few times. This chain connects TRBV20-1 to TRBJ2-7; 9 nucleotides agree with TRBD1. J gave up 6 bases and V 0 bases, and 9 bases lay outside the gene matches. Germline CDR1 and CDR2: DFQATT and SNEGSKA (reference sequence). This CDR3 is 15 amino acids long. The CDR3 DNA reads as TGCAGTGCTAGAGATGGGGGGGACAGGGCTACCGAGCAGTACTTC. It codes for CSARDGGDRATEQYF.

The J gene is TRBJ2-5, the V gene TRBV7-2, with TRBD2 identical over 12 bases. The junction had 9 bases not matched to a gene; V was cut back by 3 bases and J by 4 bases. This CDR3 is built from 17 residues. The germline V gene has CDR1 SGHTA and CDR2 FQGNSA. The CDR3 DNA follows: TGTGCCAGCAGCTTGAACTTCCGACTAGCGGGAGTAGAGACCCAGTACTTC. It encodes CASSLNFRLAGVETQYF.

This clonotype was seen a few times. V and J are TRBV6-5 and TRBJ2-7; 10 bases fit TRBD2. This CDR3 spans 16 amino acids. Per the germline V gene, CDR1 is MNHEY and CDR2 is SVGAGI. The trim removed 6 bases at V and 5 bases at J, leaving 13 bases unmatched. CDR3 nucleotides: TGTGCCAGCAGCCTTACTCTAGCGGGGGCTCTTAACGAGCAGTACTTC. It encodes CASSLTLAGALNEQYF.

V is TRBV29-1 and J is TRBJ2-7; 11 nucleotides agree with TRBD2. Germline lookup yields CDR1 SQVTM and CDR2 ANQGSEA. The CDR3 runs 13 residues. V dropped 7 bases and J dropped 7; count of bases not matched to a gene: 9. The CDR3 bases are TGCAGCGCGTCACTAGCGGGAGTGAATGAGCAGTACTTC. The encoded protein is CSASLAGVNEQYF.